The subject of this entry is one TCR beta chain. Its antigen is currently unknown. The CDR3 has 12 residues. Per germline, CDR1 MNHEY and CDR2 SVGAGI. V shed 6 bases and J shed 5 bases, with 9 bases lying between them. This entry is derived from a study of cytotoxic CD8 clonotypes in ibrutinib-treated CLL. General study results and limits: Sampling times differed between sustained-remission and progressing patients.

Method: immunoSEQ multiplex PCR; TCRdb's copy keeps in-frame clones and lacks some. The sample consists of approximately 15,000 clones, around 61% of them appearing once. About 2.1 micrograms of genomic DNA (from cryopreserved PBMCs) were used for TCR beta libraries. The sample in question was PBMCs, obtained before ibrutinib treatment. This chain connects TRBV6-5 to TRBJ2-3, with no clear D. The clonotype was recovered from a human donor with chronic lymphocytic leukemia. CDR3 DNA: TGTGCCAGCAGCCCGAGTGGAGATACGCAGTATTTT. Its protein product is CASSPSGDTQYF.